Below are 25 T cell receptor beta chains sequenced from a single sample in a study of blood T cell repertoires in COVID-19. Measured with immunoSEQ multiplex PCR; TCRdb has only the in-frame clones, and not every one. The sample holds 140,000 to 150,000 clones; around 72% are singletons and the top ten take 1.5% to 2.5%. The sample comprised peripheral blood. All receptors derive from a woman aged 55-70 years with acute or convalescent COVID-19.

V gene TRBV6-1 combines with J gene TRBJ2-5; D might be TRBD2 (5 bases). CDR1 is MNHNS, CDR2 SASEGT, per germline. V was pared by 1 base and J by 5 bases, with 11 bases between. The CDR3 contains 14 residues. The CDR3 loop reads CASSEEDFLETQYF. CDR3 DNA sequence: TGTGCCAGCAGTGAAGAGGACTTTCTCGAGACCCAGTACTTC.

V gene TRBV28 combines with J gene TRBJ2-7; 15 nucleotides align to TRBD2. Germline V CDR1 and CDR2: MDHEN, SYDVKM. J lost 5 bases, V lost 4 bases, and 3 bases had no gene match. This CDR3 spans 15 amino acids. The chain's CDR3 is CASSWTSGRADEQYF. The CDR3 DNA reads as TGTGCCAGCAGTTGGACTAGCGGGAGGGCAGACGAGCAGTACTTC.

This clone has only one observation. The chain uses TRBV15 and TRBJ1-5, with D perhaps matching TRBD1 (6 bases). Trimming took 3 bases from V and 5 from J, leaving 14 bases between them. Germline loops: CDR1 LNHNV, CDR2 YYDKDF (reference sequence). The CDR3 extends over 15 amino acids. The CDR3 DNA follows: TGTGCCACCAGCAGTACGGGCAGGGGTGATCAGCCCCAGCATTTT. Translated, it gives CATSSTGRGDQPQHF.

V is TRBV7-9 and J is TRBJ1-2; D perhaps matches TRBD1 (5 bases). V was clipped by 4 bases and J by 6 bases, with 21 bases between them. This CDR3 comprises 16 residues. Germline V gene lookup returns CDR1 SEHNR and CDR2 FQNEAQ (reference sequence). CDR3 loop: CASSSRTSPSGDGYTF. The CDR3 DNA reads TGTGCCAGCAGCTCCCGGACATCTCCCTCGGGAGATGGCTACACCTTC. The full variable domain, its missing parts supplied by reference TRBV7-9 and TRBJ1-2, is DTGVSQNPRHKITKRGQNVTFRCDPISEHNRLYWYRQTLGQGPEFLTYFQNEAQLEKSRLLSDRFSAERPKGSFSTLEIQRTEQGDSAMYLCASSSRTSPSGDGYTFGSGTRLTVV.

This chain links TRBV18 with TRBJ1-1; no clear D. Germline V gene data show CDR1 as KGHSH and CDR2 as LQKENI. CDR3 length: 15 residues. Trimming removed 3 bases at V and 1 base at J, with 12 bases between. The CDR3 is CASSPLPVSNTEAFF. CDR3 sequence (DNA): TGTGCCAGCTCACCCCTGCCAGTTTCGAACACTGAAGCTTTCTTT. The variable domain in full, completed from reference TRBV18 and TRBJ1-1, reads NAGVMQNPRHLVRRRGQEARLRCSPMKGHSHVYWYRQLPEEGLKFMVYLQKENIIDESGMPKERFSAEFPKEGPSILRIQQVVRGDSAAYFCASSPLPVSNTEAFFGQGTRLTVV.

This clone was recorded a few times. The chain joins TRBV5-1 to TRBJ2-7; weak D call: TRBD1 (5 bases). Germline V gives CDR1 SGHRS, CDR2 YFSETQ. The CDR3 runs to 16 residues. Trimming took off 3 bases at V and 2 bases at J, with 18 bases between the two ends. CDR3 sequence reads: CASSSALLTETYEQYF. CDR3 coding DNA: TGCGCCAGCAGCTCCGCCCTATTGACAGAAACCTACGAGCAGTACTTC.

The chain is built from TRBV5-1 and TRBJ1-1; unclear D gene. CDR1 SGHRS and CDR2 YFSETQ come from the germline V gene. The CDR3 is 13 amino acids. Deletions cut 2 bases from V and 5 bases from J, with 10 bases between. The CDR3, as DNA: TGCGCCAGCAGCTTCTACTACTGGACTGAAGCTTTCTTT. This translates into CASSFYYWTEAFF.

This clone showed up just a few times. The V and J genes are TRBV10-3 and TRBJ2-3, with D possibly being TRBD2 (6 bases). Trimming took off 7 bases at V and 4 bases at J, with 9 bases between the two ends. Germline lookup yields CDR1 ENHRY and CDR2 SYGVKD. The CDR3 totals 12 residues. The CDR3 DNA follows: TGTGCCATCAAAGCTAGCGCAGATACGCAGTATTTT. This sequence encodes CAIKASADTQYF.

CDR3 in DNA: TGTGCCAGCAGTCGGGAGTTAAACTATGGCTACACCTTC. This gives the protein CASSRELNYGYTF. The chain links TRBV12-3 or TRBV12-4 to TRBJ1-2, with D uncertain. The CDR3 runs 13 residues. The V gene lost 5 bases and the J gene lost 2 bases, with 9 bases spanning the gap.

The chain is built from TRBV28 and TRBJ1-6, with 10 nucleotides matching TRBD1. Germline CDR1 MDHEN, CDR2 SYDVKM. The V segment lost 3 bases and the J segment 4 bases; nucleotides outside the gene matches: 0. This CDR3 region has 15 residues. The CDR3 DNA is TGTGCCAGCAGTTTGGACAGGGGGTATAATTCACCCCTCCACTTT. Its protein product is CASSLDRGYNSPLHF.

This chain connects TRBV13 to TRBJ2-3, with TRBD1 identical over 10 bases. Germline values: CDR1 PRHDT, CDR2 FYEKMQ (reference sequence). Trimming cost V 5 bases and J 6 bases; bases outside gene matches: 8. This CDR3 is built from 15 residues. DNA of the CDR3: TGTGCCAGCAGCAAGACCGGGACAGGGGAGGATACGCAGTATTTT. Amino acid sequence: CASSKTGTGEDTQYF. The whole variable domain, remainder taken from reference TRBV13 and TRBJ2-3, is AAGVIQSPRHLIKEKRETATLKCYPIPRHDTVYWYQQGPGQDPQFLISFYEKMQSDKGSIPDRFSAQQFSDYHSELNMSSLELGDSALYFCASSKTGTGEDTQYFGPGTRLTVL.

This clone was observed once. V usage is TRBV3-1 (or the pseudogene TRBV3-2) and J usage is TRBJ2-1; a weak D match, TRBD1 (6 bases). V lost 3 bases, J lost 2 bases, and 14 bases lay in between. From germline, CDR1 is LGHDT and CDR2 YNNKEL (reference sequence). This CDR3 has 16 amino acids. The CDR3 sequence: CASSQKTGLAYNEQFF. The CDR3 DNA is TGTGCCAGCAGCCAGAAAACAGGGCTAGCCTACAATGAGCAGTTCTTC.

This clone was seen a few times. The chain has TRBV5-1 and TRBJ2-3; weak D call: TRBD1 (6 bases). The CDR3 has 15 amino acids. V lost 1 base, J lost 4 bases, and 13 bases lay in between. The germline V gene has CDR1 SGHRS and CDR2 YFSETQ. The CDR3 DNA is TGCGCCAGCAGCTTGACAGGGTTTTTGTCAGATACGCAGTATTTT. Its protein is CASSLTGFLSDTQYF.

The CDR3 loop is CASSFLRLAVYNEQFF. CDR3 bases: TGTGCCAGCAGCTTCTTGAGACTAGCAGTCTACAATGAGCAGTTCTTC. The V and J genes are TRBV7-8 and TRBJ2-1, with TRBD2 matching over 7 bases. The CDR3 is made up of 16 amino acids. Germline CDR1 reads SGHVS; CDR2 reads FQNEAQ. Germline trimming cut 3 bases from V and 3 bases from J; bases unmatched to any gene: 8. Filled out from reference TRBV7-8 and TRBJ2-1, the complete variable domain reads GAGVSQSPRYKVAKRGQDVALRCDPISGHVSLFWYQQALGQGPEFLTYFQNEAQLDKSGLPSDRFFAERPEGSVSTLKIQRTQQEDSAVYLCASSFLRLAVYNEQFFGPGTRLTVL.

V gene TRBV27 combines with J gene TRBJ2-1; TRBD2 aligns across 13 bases. The CDR3 is made up of 15 amino acids. V lost 4 bases and J lost 8; bases outside the gene matches: 5. In germline, CDR1 is MNHEY, CDR2 SMNVEV (reference sequence). In DNA, the CDR3 is TGTGCCAGCAGTTCTATACTAGCGGGAGGGTATGAGCAGTTCTTC. Its protein is CASSSILAGGYEQFF.

The gene calls are TRBV19 and TRBJ2-7; tentative D call: TRBD1 (6 bases). With 4 bases removed from V and 2 bases from J, the gap between germline ends came to 15 bases. Germline assignment: CDR1 LNHDA and CDR2 SQIVND (reference sequence). This CDR3 spans 15 amino acids. The CDR3 loop is CASSKVQGWAYEQYF. In DNA, the CDR3 is TGTGCCAGTAGTAAGGTACAGGGATGGGCCTACGAGCAGTACTTC. Based on the CDR3 plus reference TRBV19 and TRBJ2-7, the full variable domain is DGGITQSPKYLFRKEGQNVTLSCEQNLNHDAMYWYRQDPGQGLRLIYYSQIVNDFQKGDIAEGYSVSREKKESFPLTVTSAQKNPTAFYLCASSKVQGWAYEQYFGPGTRLTVT.

This clone has only one observation. The genes are TRBV7-3 and TRBJ2-1; 12 nucleotides line up with TRBD2. Unmatched junction bases numbered 4, after V lost 0 bases and J lost 4 bases. The length of the CDR3 is 17 residues. Germline V gene sequence: CDR1 SGHTA, CDR2 FQGTGA. CDR3 DNA: TGTGCCAGCAGCTTAACGAACGGACTAGCGGGGTACAATGAGCAGTTCTTC. The encoded protein is CASSLTNGLAGYNEQFF.

V usage is TRBV10-1 and J usage is TRBJ2-3; 8 nucleotides match TRBD2. V lost 6 bases to trimming and J lost 4 bases; unmatched junction nucleotides: 9. This CDR3 is 15 amino acids long. Germline V CDR1 and CDR2: WNHNN, SYGVQD (reference sequence). CDR3 loop: CASRSGLAGPDTQYF. DNA of the CDR3: TGCGCCAGCAGGTCTGGACTAGCCGGCCCAGATACGCAGTATTTT.

The chain employs TRBV5-5 and TRBJ2-5; D not certain. V lost 0 bases and J lost 3, with 9 bases in between. This CDR3 is built from 14 residues. In germline, CDR1 is SGHKS, CDR2 YYEKEE (reference sequence). The CDR3 DNA is TGTGCCAGCAGCTTGGCGCTAAGCGAAGAGACCCAGTACTTC. Encoded protein: CASSLALSEETQYF. Full variable domain (missing parts from reference TRBV5-5 and TRBJ2-5): DAGVTQSPTHLIKTRGQQVTLRCSPISGHKSVSWYQQVLGQGPQFIFQYYEKEERGRGNFPDRFSARQFPNYSSELNVNALLLGDSALYLCASSLALSEETQYFGPGTRLLVL.

This chain links TRBV10-1 with TRBJ2-3; 10 bases are a match to TRBD2. The CDR3 contains 16 residues. Germline lookup yields CDR1 WNHNN and CDR2 SYGVQD (reference sequence). Unmatched junction bases numbered 3, after V lost 0 bases and J lost 3 bases. In DNA form, the CDR3 reads TGCGCCAGCAGTGAGTCAGCGGGAGGGCGAACAGATACGCAGTATTTT. It is translated as CASSESAGGRTDTQYF.

The rearrangement uses TRBV18 and TRBJ1-3; 7 nucleotides match TRBD1. V dropped 3 bases and J dropped 3; count of bases not matched to a gene: 8. The CDR3 runs to 16 residues. Germline V CDR1 and CDR2: KGHSH, LQKENI. CDR3 bases: TGTGCCAGCTCACCCGTCGAGGGGGCCGGTGGAAACACCATATATTTT. Protein sequence: CASSPVEGAGGNTIYF.

The J gene is TRBJ2-7, the V gene TRBV6-5; 12 bases agree with TRBD2. This CDR3 region has 14 residues. Germline V gene sequence: CDR1 MNHEY, CDR2 SVGAGI. Trimming at V came to 5 bases and at J to 2 bases, leaving 1 base not matched to a gene. The CDR3 loop reads CASSPSGRAYEQYF. The CDR3 bases are TGTGCCAGCAGTCCTAGCGGGAGGGCCTACGAGCAGTACTTC.

This clone occurred once. This chain links TRBV7-8 with TRBJ1-5; unclear D gene. Germline CDR1 SGHVS, CDR2 FQNEAQ. Trimming removed 6 bases from V and 1 base from J, with 13 bases in between. This CDR3 is 15 amino acids long. DNA of the CDR3: TGTGCCAGCAGTAAAGTCCAGACAAGCAATCAGCCCCAGCATTTT. Encoded protein: CASSKVQTSNQPQHF.

This clone turned up a few times. The chain couples TRBV10-2 to TRBJ2-7; TRBD1 aligns across 7 bases. V was pared by 5 bases and J by 4 bases, with 11 bases of the junction left unmatched. The germline CDR1 and CDR2 sequences are WSHSY and SAAADI. The CDR3 covers 15 residues. The CDR3 DNA reads as TGCGCCAGCAGTCCACGGACAGGCCGACCTTACGAGCAGTACTTC. Encoded protein: CASSPRTGRPYEQYF.

This chain connects TRBV28 to TRBJ2-7, with 11 positions matching TRBD2. Germline V gives CDR1 MDHEN, CDR2 SYDVKM. This CDR3 contains 17 residues. The ends lost 10 bases at V and 2 bases at J; junction bases unmatched: 16. The CDR3: CANHTGLAGRTAYEQYF. Here the CDR3 DNA reads TGTGCCAACCACACAGGACTAGCGGGCCGAACAGCCTACGAGCAGTACTTC.